These 22 T cell receptor beta chains originate from one sample sequenced in a study of blood T cell repertoires in COVID-19. Clones were sequenced by immunoSEQ multiplex PCR, and TCRdb holds only the in-frame ones, with some missing. The table lists 150,000 to 200,000 clones, 80% to 90% of them singletons. The sample taken for sequencing was peripheral blood. The source is a man aged 55 to 69 with acute or convalescent COVID-19.

The chain is built from TRBV9 and TRBJ1-6; D unclear. The V gene's germline CDR1 is SGDLS and CDR2 YYNGEE. The length of the CDR3 is 14 residues. Trimming stripped 2 bases from V and 10 bases from J, with 13 bases between. The CDR3 DNA reads as TGTGCCAGCAGCGTGGGAGGGCAGCTCTCACCCCTCCACTTT. Translated: CASSVGGQLSPLHF. Full variable domain (rest looked up from reference TRBV9 and TRBJ1-6): DSGVTQTPKHLITATGQRVTLRCSPRSGDLSVYWYQQSLDQGLQFLIQYYNGEERAKGNILERFSAQQFPDLHSELNLSSLELGDSALYFCASSVGGQLSPLHFGNGTRLTVT.

The rearrangement uses TRBV5-4 and TRBJ2-1; 7 bases line up with TRBD1. The CDR3 contains 16 residues. V was pared by 5 bases and J by 5 bases, with 13 bases of the junction left unmatched. In germline, CDR1 is SGHNT, CDR2 YYREEE (reference sequence). The CDR3: CASSPYLTGANNEQFF. Here the CDR3 DNA reads TGTGCCAGCAGTCCATACCTCACAGGGGCCAACAATGAGCAGTTCTTC.

The chain combines TRBV7-6 with TRBJ1-3; tentative D call: TRBD1 (5 bases). V was clipped by 5 bases and J by 2 bases, with 13 bases between them. Germline assignment: CDR1 SGHVS and CDR2 FNYEAQ. The CDR3 spans 15 residues. The CDR3 bases are TGTGCCAGCAGCGAGCAAGGGGTTGCTGGAAACACCATATATTTT. As protein: CASSEQGVAGNTIYF.

The chain is built from TRBV12-5 and TRBJ2-1; weak D call: TRBD1 (5 bases). This CDR3 comprises 15 residues. Germline assignment: CDR1 LGHNT and CDR2 FRNRAP. V dropped 1 base and J dropped 5 bases, with 12 bases sitting between them. The CDR3 DNA is TGTGCTAGTGGTTTGGGCAGGGTGATCGACAATGAGCAGTTCTTC. Its translation: CASGLGRVIDNEQFF.

The chain has TRBV27 and TRBJ2-7; D gene ambiguous. CDR3 length equals 17 residues. CDR1 is MNHEY, CDR2 SMNVEV, per germline (reference sequence). Trimming pared 5 bases from V and 1 base from J, leaving 21 bases between. The CDR3 DNA is TGTGCCAGCAGTCTAACCCTGACTGGCTGGAGATCCTACGAGCAGTACTTC. Amino acid sequence: CASSLTLTGWRSYEQYF.

The rearrangement joins TRBV28 to TRBJ2-1; 10 nucleotides align to TRBD1. CDR1 and CDR2 (germline): MDHEN, SYDVKM. The CDR3 is 15 amino acids. V was pared by 6 bases and J by 9 bases, with 11 bases of the junction left unmatched. CDR3 sequence reads: CASRKSGTGVLEQFF. The CDR3 bases are TGTGCCAGCAGAAAGTCCGGGACAGGGGTTCTTGAGCAGTTCTTC.

The chain recombines TRBV19 with TRBJ1-5; no clear D gene. Trimming left V 5 bases short and J 6 bases short, with 14 bases between. The CDR3 totals 14 residues. The germline CDR1 and CDR2 sequences are LNHDA and SQIVND (reference sequence). The CDR3 DNA is TGTGCCAGTAGTCGGTCAGGCAGTGGTCAGCCCCAGCATTTT. Protein sequence: CASSRSGSGQPQHF.

This chain uses TRBV7-9 with TRBJ1-1; possible D gene TRBD1, 5 bases. V was trimmed by 8 bases and J by 5 bases, leaving 12 bases between them. The CDR3 is made up of 12 amino acids. Germline lookup yields CDR1 SEHNR and CDR2 FQNEAQ (reference sequence). CDR3 amino acids: CASSGFSTEAFF. The CDR3 DNA is TGTGCCAGCTCAGGGTTTTCAACTGAAGCTTTCTTT.

This clone is a singleton in its sample. The rearrangement joins TRBV12-3 or TRBV12-4 to TRBJ2-5; no clear D. V dropped 5 bases and J dropped 5 bases, with 12 bases sitting between them. The CDR3 is 13 residues long. CDR3 coding DNA: TGTGCCAGCAGTGTGGCTAGATGGGAGACCCAGTACTTC. Its protein is CASSVARWETQYF.

V is TRBV7-3 and J is TRBJ2-7, with 7 bases lining up with TRBD1. Germline V lookup: CDR1 SGHTA, CDR2 FQGTGA. The CDR3 extends over 16 amino acids. With V trimmed by 5 bases and J by 2 bases, 12 bases remained unmatched. The CDR3 here is CASSPRGLQGPYEQYF. CDR3 sequence (DNA): TGTGCCAGCAGCCCCAGGGGGTTACAGGGACCCTACGAGCAGTACTTC.

This rearrangement joins TRBV19 to TRBJ1-5; D is ambiguous. Trimming cost V 3 bases and J 7 bases, with 7 bases left between them. CDR1 is LNHDA, CDR2 SQIVND, per germline (reference sequence). The CDR3 extends over 12 amino acids. CDR3 sequence (DNA): TGTGCCAGTAGTATTACGGGGCAGCCCCAGCATTTT. Its translation is CASSITGQPQHF.

J is TRBJ2-1 and V is TRBV7-9; 8 positions agree with TRBD1. CDR1 and CDR2 from the germline V gene are SEHNR and FQNEAQ (reference sequence). The length of the CDR3 is 17 residues. Losses at the gene ends were 5 bases for V and 3 bases for J; bases not matched to a gene: 12. CDR3 sequence: CASSPTGARSLYNEQFF. In DNA form, the CDR3 reads TGTGCCAGCAGCCCGACAGGGGCCCGAAGCCTCTACAATGAGCAGTTCTTC.

The V gene is TRBV19, the J gene TRBJ1-5, with D hard to call. CDR1 is LNHDA and CDR2 is SQIVND in the germline V gene (reference sequence). The CDR3 is made up of 18 amino acids. The germline V and J ends were trimmed by 5 bases and 0 bases, with 20 bases remaining between them. In DNA, the CDR3 is TGTGCCAGTAGTTTAGGCGGAGTTACCCTATTTAGCAATCAGCCCCAGCATTTT. Translated: CASSLGGVTLFSNQPQHF.

The gene calls are TRBV6-8 and TRBJ2-5; no clear D. Germline-derived CDR1 and CDR2 are MNHGY and SAAAGT. V shed 0 bases and J shed 0 bases, with 11 bases lying between them. The CDR3 extends over 16 amino acids. In nucleotides, the CDR3 is TGTGCCAGCAGTTACTCGAACGTGGCACACCAAGAGACCCAGTACTTC. This gives the protein CASSYSNVAHQETQYF.

The chain employs TRBV29-1 and TRBJ2-1, with 8 bases lining up with TRBD2. CDR3 size: 12 residues. Germline CDR1 reads SQVTM; CDR2 reads ANQGSEA. With V trimmed by 4 bases and J by 15 bases, 11 bases remained unmatched. CDR3 nucleotide sequence: TGCAGCGTTGTAAGCCCCGGACTAGCCCCGTTCTTC. This gives the protein CSVVSPGLAPFF.

The rearrangement joins TRBV7-8 to TRBJ2-1, with unresolved D. The CDR3 has 12 amino acids. V dropped 5 bases and J dropped 4 bases, with 6 bases sitting between them. CDR1 and CDR2 from the germline V gene are SGHVS and FQNEAQ. CDR3 residues: CASSPNYNEQFF. The DNA of the CDR3 is TGTGCCAGCAGCCCTAATTACAATGAGCAGTTCTTC.

This clone was counted ten times or more. The rearrangement joins TRBV28 to TRBJ2-7; tentatively, D is TRBD2 (7 bases). Germline V lookup: CDR1 MDHEN, CDR2 SYDVKM. This CDR3 region has 13 residues. V shed 6 bases and J shed 11 bases, with 20 bases lying between them. The CDR3 coding sequence is TGTGCCAGCAGCCCCTCCCCGGGGGGCTGGAAGTACTTC. This encodes CASSPSPGGWKYF.

This chain uses TRBV28 with TRBJ2-5; 7 bases are shared with TRBD2. CDR1 is MDHEN and CDR2 is SYDVKM in the germline V gene. V was clipped by 6 bases and J by 5 bases; unmatched bases: 12. The CDR3 spans 15 residues. Written as DNA, the CDR3 is TGTGCCAGCAGGCCTCTGCTTGGGGGAGGGGAGACCCAGTACTTC. The encoded protein is CASRPLLGGGETQYF. The full variable domain, with the rest looked up from reference TRBV28 and TRBJ2-5, is DVKVTQSSRYLVKRTGEKVFLECVQDMDHENMFWYRQDPGLGLRLIYFSYDVKMKEKGDIPEGYSVSREKKERFSLILESASTNQTSMYLCASRPLLGGGETQYFGPGTRLLVL.

This clone was recorded a few times. V gene TRBV18 combines with J gene TRBJ1-4; 9 nucleotides agree with TRBD1. Germline CDR1 is KGHSH and CDR2 is LQKENI. The trim removed 0 bases at V and 6 bases at J, leaving 2 bases unmatched. The CDR3 is 15 residues long. CDR3 protein: CASSPPGQGHEKLFF. CDR3 DNA: TGTGCCAGCTCACCACCGGGACAGGGCCATGAAAAACTGTTTTTT.

The chain is built from TRBV2 and TRBJ1-4, with 7 bases lining up with TRBD1. Looked up from germline, CDR1 is SNHLY and CDR2 is FYNNEI. The CDR3 is made up of 14 amino acids. V trimming: 5 bases; J trimming: 6 bases; junction bases outside the gene matches: 6. CDR3 loop: CASSPGQSYEKLFF. The CDR3 bases are TGTGCCAGCAGTCCGGGACAGTCATATGAAAAACTGTTTTTT.

The CDR3 region has the DNA TGTGCCAGCAGCCAAGGGGAGTACGAGCAGTACTTC. This translates into CASSQGEYEQYF. J is TRBJ2-7 and V is TRBV3-1 (or the pseudogene TRBV3-2); tentative D call: TRBD2 (5 bases). Germline V lookup: CDR1 LGHDT, CDR2 YNNKEL (reference sequence). V was trimmed by 1 base and J by 4 bases, leaving 5 bases between them. The CDR3 has 12 amino acids.

The chain carries TRBV6-2 or TRBV6-3 and TRBJ1-1, with 7 nucleotides matching TRBD1. The CDR3 length is 13 residues. Germline CDR1 and CDR2: MNHEY and SVGEGT. The ends lost 0 bases at V and 6 bases at J; junction bases unmatched: 1. The CDR3 coding sequence is TGTGCCAGCAGTTACTCTGGGACAGCTGAAGCTTTCTTT. This sequence encodes CASSYSGTAEAFF.